Following are 29 T cell receptor beta chains from one sample sequenced in a study of beta chain features in type 1 diabetes. Study outcomes and limitations: In all four CD4+ subsets, TCRB CDR3 length was significantly, moderately reduced in type 1 diabetes.

The antigens of these receptors remain unknown. The investigators reverse transcribed all of the isolated RNA, so they sequenced expressed TCRB transcripts. Data came from immunoSEQ multiplex PCR; TCRdb stores just in-frame clones and leaves some out. The data hold a few hundred thousand clones, with around 16% observed a single time. The sequencing input was naive CD4+ T cells from blood. These receptors all stem from a man younger than 40 with type 1 diabetes.

This clone was seen a few times. The chain has TRBV30 and TRBJ2-6; no clear D gene. The V end lost 0 bases, the J end lost 3 bases, and 9 bases lay between the germline ends. The CDR3 covers 15 residues. Germline V lookup: CDR1 GTSNPN, CDR2 SVGIG (reference sequence). In DNA form, the CDR3 reads TGTGCCTGGAGTGTCGCGCTCGGTGGGGCCAACGTCCTGACTTTC. Translating gives CAWSVALGGANVLTF. The complete variable domain, with remaining parts taken from reference TRBV30 and TRBJ2-6, reads SQTIHQWPATLVQPVGSPLSLECTVEGTSNPNLYWYRQAAGRGLQLLFYSVGIGQISSEVPQNLSASRPQDRQFILSSKKLLLSDSGFYLCAWSVALGGANVLTFGAGSRLTVL.

This clone was seen a few times. The rearrangement uses TRBV4-2 and TRBJ1-1; weak D call: TRBD1 (6 bases). Per the germline V gene, CDR1 is LGHNA and CDR2 is YNFKEQ. V was trimmed by 5 bases and J by 7 bases, leaving 20 bases between them. There are 15 residues in the CDR3. The CDR3: CASSGRDTLGGEAFF. DNA of the CDR3: TGTGCCAGCAGCGGCCGGGACACACTAGGAGGTGAAGCTTTCTTT.

This clone was counted between two and nine times. The chain is built from TRBV30 and TRBJ2-5, with 9 bases aligning to TRBD2. Germline V gene data show CDR1 as GTSNPN and CDR2 as SVGIG (reference sequence). V shed 4 bases and J 4 bases; nucleotides not matched to a gene: 7. The CDR3 covers 14 residues. The chain's CDR3 is CAWKGGRARETQYF. CDR3 nucleotide sequence: TGTGCCTGGAAGGGCGGGAGGGCCAGAGAGACCCAGTACTTC.

The J gene is TRBJ2-1, the V gene TRBV5-6; TRBD2 agrees at 11 bases. The germline V gene has CDR1 SGHDT and CDR2 YYEEEE. The junction had 4 bases not matched to a gene; V was cut back by 4 bases and J by 4 bases. The CDR3 length is 15 residues. CDR3 in amino acids: CASSQGLAVYNEQFF. The DNA for the CDR3 is TGTGCCAGCAGCCAGGGACTAGCGGTATACAATGAGCAGTTCTTC.

This clone turned up a few times. The V gene is TRBV14, the J gene TRBJ2-6; D may correspond to TRBD1 or TRBD2 (5 bases each). The CDR3 is 17 residues long. V dropped 4 bases and J dropped 0 bases, with 13 bases sitting between them. Germline V gene data show CDR1 as SGHDN and CDR2 as FVKESK. CDR3 residues: CASSLSGRRSGANVLTF. CDR3 nucleotides: TGTGCCAGCAGCCTCTCGGGGCGGCGCTCTGGGGCCAACGTCCTGACTTTC. Variable domain in full (rest from reference TRBV14 and TRBJ2-6): EAGVTQFPSHSVIEKGQTVTLRCDPISGHDNLYWYRRVMGKEIKFLLHFVKESKQDESGMPNNRFLAERTGGTYSTLKVQPAELEDSGVYFCASSLSGRRSGANVLTFGAGSRLTVL.

The rearrangement uses TRBV5-1 and TRBJ2-5; TRBD2 matches at 8 bases. V gave up 4 bases and J gave up 7 bases; unmatched junction bases: 6. Germline assignment: CDR1 SGHRS and CDR2 YFSETQ. This CDR3 spans 13 amino acids. The CDR3 coding sequence is TGCGCCAGCAGCCTGACTAGCGAAGCGACCCAGTACTTC. It yields the protein CASSLTSEATQYF.

The chain links TRBV7-9 to TRBJ2-7, with a tentative D call TRBD1 (5 bases). In germline, CDR1 is SEHNR, CDR2 FQNEAQ (reference sequence). V dropped 6 bases and J dropped 3 bases, with 9 bases sitting between them. This CDR3 region has 12 residues. The CDR3 is CASSDSDYEQYF. As DNA, the CDR3 is TGTGCCAGCAGTGACAGTGACTACGAGCAGTACTTC.

The table lists this clone with a few counts. The rearrangement joins TRBV6-1 to TRBJ2-5; tentatively, D is TRBD2 (7 bases). The CDR3 loop spans 13 amino acids. Germline V gene sequence: CDR1 MNHNS, CDR2 SASEGT. V was clipped by 3 bases and J by 7 bases, with 12 bases between them. In DNA, the CDR3 is TGTGCCAGCAGTGACGAGGGAGGGGGGACCCAGTACTTC. Translation gives CASSDEGGGTQYF.

This clone has just a few counts. The rearrangement uses TRBV5-1 and TRBJ2-1; D is unclear. Germline V lookup: CDR1 SGHRS, CDR2 YFSETQ. This CDR3 has 13 amino acids. V shed 0 bases and J shed 10 bases, with 11 bases lying between them. The CDR3 loop is CASSLDSMREQFF. The CDR3 bases are TGCGCCAGCAGCTTGGATTCGATGAGAGAGCAGTTCTTC.

The chain is built from TRBV7-9 and TRBJ2-3, with D unclear. The CDR3 is 15 residues long. Germline assignment: CDR1 SEHNR and CDR2 FQNEAQ (reference sequence). Trimming took off 0 bases at V and 0 bases at J, with 7 bases between the two ends. DNA of the CDR3: TGTGCCAGCAGCTTAGCGGTGGACAGCACAGATACGCAGTATTTT. Its translation: CASSLAVDSTDTQYF.

This clone has more than one count but fewer than ten. The gene calls are TRBV29-1 and TRBJ2-2; the D is unclear. The V end was cut by 4 bases, the J end by 5 bases, with 14 bases between. The CDR3 is 14 amino acids. Germline V gene sequence: CDR1 SQVTM, CDR2 ANQGSEA. CDR3 protein: CSVGEDRWTGELFF. Written as DNA, the CDR3 is TGCAGCGTTGGCGAGGACCGATGGACCGGGGAGCTGTTTTTT.

The J gene is TRBJ2-5, the V gene TRBV11-2; D unclear. This CDR3 is built from 13 residues. V was cut by 2 bases and J by 2 bases, with 6 bases left in between. Germline V lookup: CDR1 SGHAT, CDR2 FQNNGV. In DNA, the CDR3 is TGTGCCAGCAGCTTAAGTCCACAAGAGACCCAGTACTTC. Translating it yields CASSLSPQETQYF.

The V call is TRBV7-9, the J call TRBJ2-1; no reliable D call. Trimming shortened V by 11 bases and J by 0 bases, and 8 bases separated the two germline ends. Germline CDR1 SEHNR, CDR2 FQNEAQ (reference sequence). The CDR3 consists of 12 residues. The CDR3 DNA reads as TGTGCCGTAGAGAGCTCCTACAATGAGCAGTTCTTC. Translation: CAVESSYNEQFF.

This clone was picked up a small number of times. The chain uses TRBV5-4 and TRBJ2-1; 8 nucleotides line up with TRBD2. Looked up from germline, CDR1 is SGHNT and CDR2 is YYREEE (reference sequence). The junction had 11 bases not matched to a gene; V was cut back by 0 bases and J by 9 bases. CDR3 length equals 16 residues. CDR3 coding DNA: TGTGCCAGCAGCTTGGGGATAGCGGGACCAGCACGTGAGCAGTTCTTC. This gives the protein CASSLGIAGPAREQFF.

This chain links TRBV27 with TRBJ1-2; D call uncertain. The V end was cut by 5 bases, the J end by 2 bases, with 12 bases between. The CDR3 runs to 14 residues. Germline CDR1 and CDR2: MNHEY and SMNVEV (reference sequence). The CDR3 reads CASSASQYNYGYTF. CDR3 DNA: TGTGCCAGCAGTGCGTCCCAGTACAACTATGGCTACACCTTC.

This chain links TRBV10-3 with TRBJ2-7; 9 nucleotides align to TRBD1. The V segment lost 4 bases and the J segment 5 bases; nucleotides outside the gene matches: 6. CDR3 length: 14 residues. Germline assignment: CDR1 ENHRY and CDR2 SYGVKD. CDR3 nucleotide sequence: TGTGCCATCAGTGGAAGGGACAGGGTCAACGAGCAGTACTTC. Its protein is CAISGRDRVNEQYF.

The genes are TRBV7-9 and TRBJ1-4; no clear D. The CDR3 has 15 amino acids. Germline V gene lookup returns CDR1 SEHNR and CDR2 FQNEAQ (reference sequence). V lost 5 bases and J 8 bases, leaving 18 bases between the germline ends. The CDR3 protein is CASSLFSLEEEKLFF. The CDR3 DNA sequence: TGTGCCAGCAGCCTTTTCAGCCTCGAAGAGGAAAAACTGTTTTTT.

The table lists this clone with a few counts. This chain links TRBV28 with TRBJ2-2; tentative D call: TRBD2 (6 bases). The V gene's germline CDR1 is MDHEN and CDR2 SYDVKM. CDR3 length equals 14 residues. V lost 5 bases, J lost 5 bases, and 12 bases lay in between. The CDR3 region is CASSPAGRTGELFF. The CDR3 coding sequence is TGTGCCAGCAGTCCCGCGGGGAGGACCGGGGAGCTGTTTTTT.

This clone appeared a few times. The gene calls are TRBV19 and TRBJ2-5; D unresolved. This CDR3 region has 14 residues. V was clipped by 3 bases and J by 3 bases, with 11 bases between them. The germline gives CDR1 LNHDA, CDR2 SQIVND (reference sequence). The CDR3, as DNA: TGTGCCAGTAGTATGTCAGGCGACAAAGAGACCCAGTACTTC. Translation gives CASSMSGDKETQYF.

This rearrangement joins TRBV30 to TRBJ1-1; unclear D gene. CDR1 and CDR2 (germline): GTSNPN, SVGIG (reference sequence). The V gene lost 3 bases and the J gene lost 10 bases, with 15 bases spanning the gap. This CDR3 has 12 amino acids. This CDR3 reads CAWRATALRAFF. The CDR3 DNA reads as TGTGCCTGGAGGGCTACTGCCTTACGAGCTTTCTTT.

V and J are TRBV9 and TRBJ2-3; the D is unclear. The CDR3 spans 15 residues. V was cut by 0 bases and J by 6 bases, with 14 bases left in between. Germline V CDR1 and CDR2: SGDLS, YYNGEE. In DNA, the CDR3 is TGTGCCAGCAGCGTAGTGGGTCAGCCATTGGATACGCAGTATTTT. Translation: CASSVVGQPLDTQYF.

This clone was detected a few times. This chain joins TRBV2 and TRBJ2-1; 11 bases fit TRBD2. CDR3 length: 13 amino acids. V shed 6 bases, J shed 6 bases, and the junction held 1 base outside the gene matches. The germline CDR1 and CDR2 sequences are SNHLY and FYNNEI. The CDR3 protein is CASSTSGGNEQFF. The CDR3 DNA is TGTGCCAGCAGCACTAGCGGGGGCAATGAGCAGTTCTTC.

This clone was recorded a few times. The chain has TRBV29-1 and TRBJ2-2; D perhaps matches TRBD1 (5 bases). V dropped 5 bases and J dropped 5 bases, with 15 bases sitting between them. The CDR3 is 14 residues long. Germline lookup yields CDR1 SQVTM and CDR2 ANQGSEA. The CDR3 DNA reads as TGCAGCGTTAGTCAGGGAATGGTAACCGGGGAGCTGTTTTTT. Translating it yields CSVSQGMVTGELFF.

This clone occurred a few times. The chain combines TRBV7-9 with TRBJ2-5; no reliable D call. Germline V gene lookup returns CDR1 SEHNR and CDR2 FQNEAQ (reference sequence). The V gene lost 1 base and the J gene lost 6 bases, with 9 bases spanning the gap. The CDR3 totals 13 residues. CDR3 sequence reads: CASSLEDGQTQYF. The CDR3 region has the DNA TGTGCCAGCAGCTTAGAAGATGGACAGACCCAGTACTTC. Full variable domain (outside the CDR3, taken from reference TRBV7-9 and TRBJ2-5): DTGVSQNPRHKITKRGQNVTFRCDPISEHNRLYWYRQTLGQGPEFLTYFQNEAQLEKSRLLSDRFSAERPKGSFSTLEIQRTEQGDSAMYLCASSLEDGQTQYFGPGTRLLVL.

The V call is TRBV29-1, the J call TRBJ1-2; tentative D call: TRBD1 (6 bases). The V end lost 7 bases, the J end lost 8 bases, and 20 bases lay between the germline ends. The CDR3 is 13 amino acids. Germline assignment: CDR1 SQVTM and CDR2 ANQGSEA. CDR3: CSGDLTGSAGYTF. The CDR3 coding sequence is TGCAGCGGAGATCTAACAGGGTCGGCGGGCTACACCTTC. Using reference TRBV29-1 and TRBJ1-2 for the parts outside the CDR3, the full variable domain is SAVISQKPSRDICQRGTSLTIQCQVDSQVTMMFWYRQQPGQSLTLIATANQGSEATYESGFVIDKFPISRPNLTFSTLTVSNMSPEDSSIYLCSGDLTGSAGYTFGSGTRLTVV.

The V gene is TRBV10-3, the J gene TRBJ1-1; 9 positions match TRBD1. Unmatched junction bases numbered 4, after V lost 3 bases and J lost 5 bases. This CDR3 is built from 14 residues. Germline V lookup: CDR1 ENHRY, CDR2 SYGVKD. The CDR3 spells CAISDRTGETEAFF. The CDR3 nucleotides read TGTGCCATCAGTGATAGGACAGGGGAGACTGAAGCTTTCTTT.

The chain couples TRBV19 to TRBJ2-1; the match to TRBD2 covers 9 bases. The germline gives CDR1 LNHDA, CDR2 SQIVND (reference sequence). With V trimmed by 5 bases and J by 8 bases, 19 bases remained unmatched. This CDR3 contains 18 residues. The CDR3, as DNA: TGTGCCAGTAGTCCGTTTTTCGCGGGAGGGCGCGAGGCACATGAGCAGTTCTTC. It is translated as CASSPFFAGGREAHEQFF.

The chain carries TRBV28 and TRBJ2-7, with D unresolved. CDR3 length: 11 amino acids. Germline CDR1 MDHEN, CDR2 SYDVKM. Trimming removed 7 bases from V and 2 bases from J, with 6 bases in between. CDR3 amino acids: CASTTPYEQYF. The CDR3, as DNA: TGTGCCAGCACCACTCCCTACGAGCAGTACTTC.

This chain connects TRBV2 to TRBJ2-1; no firm D call. From germline, CDR1 is SNHLY and CDR2 FYNNEI. The CDR3 is 11 residues long. V lost 6 bases and J 10 bases, leaving 10 bases between the germline ends. DNA for the CDR3: TGTGCCAGCAGGAAGGTGAGCGAGCAGTTCTTC. Translating gives CASRKVSEQFF.